This T cell receptor beta chain comes out of a study of blood T cells in healthy people across ages. General study points: As age increased, TCR beta diversity per million T cells fell in a roughly linear fashion.

The sample holds one count of this clonotype. What it binds is not known. Combining a sample-barcoded 5' primer with a J-beta primer mix, a second PCR ran for roughly 6 to 11 cycles. TCRdb reprocessed the 5' RACE reads via MiXCR and lists one record per CDR3 protein. The sample lists roughly 640,000 distinct CDR3 sequences; approximately 30% were seen once. Deletions cut 5 bases from V and 5 bases from J, with 7 bases between. The V gene's germline CDR1 is LGHNA and CDR2 YSLEER. The CDR3 is 12 residues long. The chain carries TRBV4-3 and TRBJ2-1; unclear D gene. The receptor comes from a woman over 75 in good health. The sequencing input was blood. The CDR3 DNA reads TGCGCCAGCAGCTTTTTGGACAATGAGCAGTTCTTC. This codes for CASSFLDNEQFF.